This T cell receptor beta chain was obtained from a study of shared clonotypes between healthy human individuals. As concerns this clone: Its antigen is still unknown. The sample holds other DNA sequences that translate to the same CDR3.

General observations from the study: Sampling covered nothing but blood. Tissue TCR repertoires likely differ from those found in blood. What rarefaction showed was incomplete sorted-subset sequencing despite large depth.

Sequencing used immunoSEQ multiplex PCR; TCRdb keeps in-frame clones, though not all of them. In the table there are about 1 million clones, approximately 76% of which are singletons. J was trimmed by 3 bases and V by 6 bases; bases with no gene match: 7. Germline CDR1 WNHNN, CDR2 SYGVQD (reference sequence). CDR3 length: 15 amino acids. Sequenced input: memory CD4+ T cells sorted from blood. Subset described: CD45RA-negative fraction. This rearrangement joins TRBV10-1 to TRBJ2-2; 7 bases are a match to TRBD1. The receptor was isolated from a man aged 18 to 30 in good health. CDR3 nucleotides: TGCGCCAGCAGCGAGAGACAGGGTGACACCGGGGAGCTGTTTTTT. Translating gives CASSERQGDTGELFF.